This entry lists 28 T cell receptor beta chains sequenced from one sample in a study of Ad26.COV2.S vaccination and SARS-CoV-2 variants. Some clones are missing from TCRdb's copy, which holds only in-frame ones; the method was immunoSEQ multiplex PCR. In the table there are over 450,000 clones, nearly 90% of which are singletons. Indicated treatment: about 20 received Ad26.COV2.S at low or high dose, single or two shots; 5 received placebo; per-sample allocation not given. After the first vaccine or placebo injection, samples were drawn on day 63. Material: peripheral blood, obtained in a trial of Ad26.COV2.S vaccine versus placebo. The receptors here all came from a person between 18 and 60 years old who received the Ad26.COV2.S COVID-19 vaccine or a placebo.

The rearrangement joins TRBV4-2 to TRBJ2-3, with 7 bases that match TRBD2. With V trimmed by 0 bases and J by 4 bases, 13 bases remained unmatched. Germline V gene data show CDR1 as LGHNA and CDR2 as YNFKEQ. CDR3 length: 18 residues. Written as DNA, the CDR3 is TGTGCCAGCAGCCAAGAGTCGCGCTTGGCGGGAGTCCCAGATACGCAGTATTTT. Protein product: CASSQESRLAGVPDTQYF.

In this sample, this clone turned up once. The rearrangement links TRBV7-9 to TRBJ2-5, with D hard to call. Between the trimmed V and J ends, which lost 2 bases and 0 bases, there was a span of 7 bases. Germline V lookup: CDR1 SEHNR, CDR2 FQNEAQ (reference sequence). The CDR3 loop spans 14 amino acids. CDR3 residues: CASSLTTYQETQYF. In DNA form, the CDR3 reads TGTGCCAGCAGCTTAACAACCTACCAAGAGACCCAGTACTTC.

The CDR3 DNA is TGTGCCAGCAGCCAAGAAACCTCGGCGTTAATAGGGGGCTACACCTTC. Translation gives CASSQETSALIGGYTF. The gene calls are TRBV4-2 and TRBJ1-2; D gene ambiguous. The CDR3 has 16 residues. Germline values: CDR1 LGHNA, CDR2 YNFKEQ. Trimming removed 0 bases from V and 8 bases from J, with 19 bases in between.

V gene TRBV19 combines with J gene TRBJ2-7; D might be TRBD2 (6 bases). CDR3 size: 14 residues. The V end lost 4 bases, the J end lost 1 base, and 11 bases lay between the germline ends. The germline V gene has CDR1 LNHDA and CDR2 SQIVND (reference sequence). DNA for the CDR3: TGTGCCAGTAGTACGGACGGGGGATCCTACGAGCAGTACTTC. Protein product: CASSTDGGSYEQYF.

The V call is TRBV11-3, the J call TRBJ2-1; D gene ambiguous. The germline V and J ends were trimmed by 5 bases and 4 bases, with 3 bases remaining between them. The CDR3 consists of 11 residues. The germline V gene encodes CDR1 SGHNT and CDR2 YENEEA. CDR3 sequence reads: CASSKYNEQFF. CDR3 coding DNA: TGTGCCAGCAGCAAATACAATGAGCAGTTCTTC. The full variable domain, its missing parts supplied by reference TRBV11-3 and TRBJ2-1, is EAGVVQSPRYKIIEKKQPVAFWCNPISGHNTLYWYLQNLGQGPELLIRYENEEAVDDSQLPKDRFSAERLKGVDSTLKIQPAELGDSAVYLCASSKYNEQFFGPGTRLTVL.

This chain connects TRBV4-1 to TRBJ2-7; perhaps TRBD2 as D (6 bases). Germline CDR1 is MGHRA and CDR2 is YSYEKL. Trimming took off 0 bases at V and 4 bases at J, with 25 bases between the two ends. This CDR3 contains 19 residues. The CDR3 region is CASSQEPLNLGAGLYEQYF. The CDR3 nucleotides read TGCGCCAGCAGCCAAGAACCACTCAATCTGGGAGCGGGCTTGTACGAGCAGTACTTC.

The chain employs TRBV19 and TRBJ1-6; D not resolved. V was shortened by 6 bases and J by 7 bases, with 7 bases between the two germline ends. This CDR3 contains 12 residues. CDR1 LNHDA and CDR2 SQIVND come from the germline V gene (reference sequence). The CDR3 coding sequence is TGTGCCAGTAGATTGGGGAATTCACCCCTCCACTTT. Translation: CASRLGNSPLHF.

The chain couples TRBV9 to TRBJ1-2; TRBD1 matches 9 bases. The CDR3 has 17 amino acids. The germline V gene has CDR1 SGDLS and CDR2 YYNGEE. V shed 4 bases, J shed 1 base, and the junction held 11 bases outside the gene matches. CDR3 loop: CASSNPGQGLFNYGYTF. The CDR3 DNA sequence: TGTGCCAGCAGCAACCCGGGACAGGGTCTCTTTAACTATGGCTACACCTTC.

Only one count was recorded for this clone. The rearrangement uses TRBV5-1 and TRBJ2-2; 11 bases are a match to TRBD2. V was clipped by 0 bases and J by 1 base; unmatched bases: 5. Germline values: CDR1 SGHRS, CDR2 YFSETQ. The CDR3 runs to 18 residues. CDR3 sequence reads: CASSLDPSGRLNTGELFF. CDR3 bases: TGCGCCAGCAGCTTGGATCCTAGCGGGAGGCTGAACACCGGGGAGCTGTTTTTT.

This CDR3 reads CASSEAIGRGFYNEQFF. DNA of the CDR3: TGTGCCAGCAGTGAAGCGATAGGGCGGGGTTTCTACAATGAGCAGTTCTTC. The V call is TRBV25-1, the J call TRBJ2-1; D might be TRBD2 (6 bases). Looked up from germline, CDR1 is MGHDK and CDR2 is SYGVNS. This CDR3 has 17 amino acids. V lost 2 bases to trimming and J lost 3 bases, with 17 bases between them.

The chain combines TRBV5-1 with TRBJ2-7; 7 bases fit TRBD1. V gave up 5 bases and J gave up 6 bases; unmatched junction bases: 8. Germline V gives CDR1 SGHRS, CDR2 YFSETQ. The CDR3 runs 13 residues. CDR3 nucleotides: TGCGCCAGCAGGTTTGACAGGGAAGGCGAGCAGTACTTC. Amino acids: CASRFDREGEQYF.

The chain couples TRBV19 to TRBJ1-1; D may be TRBD1 (5 bases). The V gene's germline CDR1 is LNHDA and CDR2 SQIVND (reference sequence). Trimming removed 10 bases at V and 6 bases at J, with 18 bases between. This CDR3 is built from 13 residues. CDR3 amino acids: CATRLGQMAEAFF. The CDR3 nucleotides read TGTGCCACCCGACTGGGGCAAATGGCTGAAGCTTTCTTT.

This clone was seen a few times. This rearrangement joins TRBV4-3 to TRBJ1-2, with 7 bases identical to TRBD1. The CDR3 consists of 15 residues. The J segment lost 4 bases and the V segment lost 0 bases, leaving 5 bases of the junction unmatched. Looked up from germline, CDR1 is LGHNA and CDR2 is YSLEER. CDR3 DNA sequence: TGCGCCAGCAGCCAAGAGTGGGGACAGTTCTATGGCTACACCTTC. It is translated as CASSQEWGQFYGYTF.

The chain recombines TRBV11-2 with TRBJ1-1; perhaps TRBD1 as D (5 bases). The CDR3 length is 16 residues. The V and J ends lost 5 bases and 0 bases respectively, with 16 bases between them. CDR1 is SGHAT and CDR2 is FQNNGV in the germline V gene. The CDR3 reads CASSPRPGLLNTEAFF. Written as DNA, the CDR3 is TGTGCCAGCAGCCCCCGACCGGGACTTTTGAACACTGAAGCTTTCTTT.

The chain has TRBV20-1 and TRBJ2-7; D may be TRBD2 (6 bases). CDR3 length: 13 amino acids. V lost 3 bases and J 3 bases, leaving 12 bases between the germline ends. The germline V gene has CDR1 DFQATT and CDR2 SNEGSKA (reference sequence). For the CDR3, the DNA is TGCAGTGCTAGTACTAGCAGTAACTACGAGCAGTACTTC. This translates into CSASTSSNYEQYF.

This chain connects TRBV5-1 to TRBJ2-7; D is possibly TRBD1 (8 bases). The V end lost 4 bases, the J end lost 2 bases, and 13 bases lay between the germline ends. Per the germline V gene, CDR1 is SGHRS and CDR2 is YFSETQ. The CDR3 is made up of 14 amino acids. In nucleotides, the CDR3 is TGCGCCAGCAGCAGCGGGACAGGTACCTACGAGCAGTACTTC. Its translation: CASSSGTGTYEQYF.

This chain uses TRBV7-9 with TRBJ2-5; TRBD2 matches at 7 bases. The germline CDR1 and CDR2 sequences are SEHNR and FQNEAQ (reference sequence). The CDR3 runs to 13 residues. V shed 4 bases and J 3 bases; nucleotides not matched to a gene: 2. This CDR3 reads CASSWDYKETQYF. CDR3 DNA sequence: TGTGCCAGCAGCTGGGACTACAAAGAGACCCAGTACTTC.

The DNA of the CDR3 is TGTGCCAGCAGCATAGACCTTGGCCGGGGGTCCTATGGCTACACCTTC. Amino acids: CASSIDLGRGSYGYTF. V usage is TRBV7-2 and J usage is TRBJ1-2; the D gene is possibly TRBD1 (5 bases). In germline, CDR1 is SGHTA, CDR2 FQGNSA. The CDR3 spans 16 residues. V gave up 5 bases and J gave up 4 bases, with 20 bases separating them.

This sequence joins TRBV19 and TRBJ1-2; 7 bases fit TRBD1. CDR3 length: 14 residues. Germline trimming cut 6 bases from V and 2 bases from J; bases unmatched to any gene: 6. Germline loops: CDR1 LNHDA, CDR2 SQIVND (reference sequence). The CDR3 region is CASSRQTGNYGYTF. In DNA, the CDR3 is TGTGCCAGTAGCCGACAGACAGGGAACTATGGCTACACCTTC. Together with reference TRBV19 and TRBJ1-2, the CDR3 gives the full variable domain: DGGITQSPKYLFRKEGQNVTLSCEQNLNHDAMYWYRQDPGQGLRLIYYSQIVNDFQKGDIAEGYSVSREKKESFPLTVTSAQKNPTAFYLCASSRQTGNYGYTFGSGTRLTVV.

This clone was picked up a small number of times. The chain recombines TRBV7-2 with TRBJ2-7; D assignment may be TRBD1 or TRBD2 (5 bases each). The germline CDR1 and CDR2 sequences are SGHTA and FQGNSA. The CDR3 covers 13 residues. The germline V and J ends were trimmed by 3 bases and 5 bases, with 11 bases remaining between them. The CDR3 here is CASSFFGGDEQYF. The CDR3 DNA sequence: TGTGCCAGCAGCTTCTTTGGGGGTGACGAGCAGTACTTC.

The chain combines TRBV7-4 with TRBJ1-4, with D hard to call. The CDR3 contains 18 residues. Between the trimmed V and J ends, which lost 2 bases and 0 bases, there was a span of 16 bases. Germline lookup yields CDR1 SGHVT and CDR2 SQSDAQ. DNA of the CDR3: TGTGCCAGCAGCTTACTCCCCGTACTCCTTGCAACTAATGAAAAACTGTTTTTT. Translated, it gives CASSLLPVLLATNEKLFF.

The chain is built from TRBV7-6 and TRBJ1-2; 7 nucleotides line up with TRBD1. V gave up 3 bases and J gave up 2 bases; unmatched junction bases: 6. The length of the CDR3 is 15 residues. The V gene's germline CDR1 is SGHVS and CDR2 FNYEAQ. The CDR3 protein is CASSLGTGANYGYTF. In DNA, the CDR3 is TGTGCCAGCAGCTTGGGTACAGGGGCAAACTATGGCTACACCTTC.

The chain couples TRBV7-9 to TRBJ2-5; D may correspond to TRBD1 or TRBD2 (5 bases each). Germline CDR1 reads SEHNR; CDR2 reads FQNEAQ (reference sequence). The CDR3 length is 14 residues. Trimming took off 5 bases at V and 1 base at J, with 11 bases between the two ends. The CDR3 is CASSTGTSQETQYF. The CDR3 DNA reads TGTGCCAGCAGCACCGGGACCTCCCAAGAGACCCAGTACTTC.

The chain combines TRBV11-2 with TRBJ1-6; D gene unclear. V was trimmed by 0 bases and J by 7 bases, leaving 7 bases between them. CDR1 and CDR2 from the germline V gene are SGHAT and FQNNGV. This CDR3 has 14 residues. The CDR3 DNA follows: TGTGCCAGCAGCTTAGATACTGGCAATTCACCCCTCCACTTT. This gives the protein CASSLDTGNSPLHF.

The chain combines TRBV5-3 with TRBJ2-7; D perhaps matches TRBD1 (6 bases). TRBV5-3 is placed among ORFs of uncertain function. This CDR3 region has 13 residues. V lost 0 bases and J lost 2, with 6 bases in between. Here the CDR3 reads CARSLGDTYEQYF. CDR3 coding DNA: TGTGCCAGAAGCTTGGGGGACACCTACGAGCAGTACTTC.

The chain couples TRBV5-1 to TRBJ2-5; D uncertain. Germline V gene data show CDR1 as SGHRS and CDR2 as YFSETQ. Between the trimmed V and J ends, which lost 1 base and 5 bases, there was a span of 9 bases. The CDR3 extends over 13 amino acids. The CDR3 loop reads CASSLSEKETQYF. DNA of the CDR3: TGCGCCAGCAGCTTGAGTGAGAAGGAGACCCAGTACTTC.

V is TRBV5-4 and J is TRBJ2-1; 11 bases align to TRBD2. The germline gives CDR1 SGHNT, CDR2 YYREEE (reference sequence). The CDR3 is 15 residues long. The junction had 4 bases not matched to a gene; V was cut back by 0 bases and J by 8 bases. The CDR3 sequence: CASSLGLAGIDEQFF. DNA of the CDR3: TGTGCCAGCAGCTTGGGACTAGCGGGAATCGATGAGCAGTTCTTC.

The chain has TRBV5-1 and TRBJ2-1; possibly TRBD1 for D (5 bases). Trimming took 4 bases from V and 12 from J, leaving 11 bases between them. Per the germline V gene, CDR1 is SGHRS and CDR2 is YFSETQ. CDR3 length: 11 residues. In DNA, the CDR3 is TGCGCCAGCAGCAATGGACAAGCGCAGTTCTTC. This translates into CASSNGQAQFF.